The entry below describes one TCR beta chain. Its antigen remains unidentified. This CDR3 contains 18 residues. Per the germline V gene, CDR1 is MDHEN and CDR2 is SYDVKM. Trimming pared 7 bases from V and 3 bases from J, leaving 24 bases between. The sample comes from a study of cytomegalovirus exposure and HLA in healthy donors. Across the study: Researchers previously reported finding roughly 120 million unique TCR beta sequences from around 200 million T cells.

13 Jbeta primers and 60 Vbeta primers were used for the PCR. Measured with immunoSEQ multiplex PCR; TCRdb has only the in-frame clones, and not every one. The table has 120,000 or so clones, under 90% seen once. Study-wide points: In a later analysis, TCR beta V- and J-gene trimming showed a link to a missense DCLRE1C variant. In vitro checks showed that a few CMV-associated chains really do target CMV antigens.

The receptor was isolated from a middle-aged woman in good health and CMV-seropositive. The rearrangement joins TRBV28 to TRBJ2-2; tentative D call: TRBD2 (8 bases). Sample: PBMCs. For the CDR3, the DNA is TGTGCCAGCACCTTAGGGTTGGGTAGCGGGACAGACACCGGGGAGCTGTTTTTT. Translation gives CASTLGLGSGTDTGELFF.